This T cell receptor beta chain was sequenced during a study of T cell repertoires and Cas9 in healthy adults. On the study more broadly: CD4 and CD8 compartments: SpCas9-reactive T cells profiled for potency, cytotoxicity, lineage. Whole-study findings and limits: SpCas9-reactive effector T cells were reportedly restrained in vitro by SpCas9-reactive regulatory T cells.

Concerning this clone: Antigen: not known.

This CDR3 spans 11 amino acids. Germline V lookup: CDR1 SGHAT, CDR2 FQNNGV. This table comes from immunoSEQ multiplex PCR, and its TCRdb copy is limited to in-frame clones, with some not included. The table includes about 14,000 clones, nearly 90% detected once. Sequenced material: Tregs (CD4+, CD25+, CD127-, CD137-, CD154-) from PBMCs; culture status not recorded. The chain recombines TRBV11-2 with TRBJ2-5; D is unclear. Judging by the DNA end, TRBJ2-7 fits better; the J call may be wrong. The TCR sequence derives from a human donor in good health. The CDR3 DNA reads as TGTGCCAGCAGCTCTTACTACGAGCAGTACTTC. Its translation is CASSSYYEQYF.